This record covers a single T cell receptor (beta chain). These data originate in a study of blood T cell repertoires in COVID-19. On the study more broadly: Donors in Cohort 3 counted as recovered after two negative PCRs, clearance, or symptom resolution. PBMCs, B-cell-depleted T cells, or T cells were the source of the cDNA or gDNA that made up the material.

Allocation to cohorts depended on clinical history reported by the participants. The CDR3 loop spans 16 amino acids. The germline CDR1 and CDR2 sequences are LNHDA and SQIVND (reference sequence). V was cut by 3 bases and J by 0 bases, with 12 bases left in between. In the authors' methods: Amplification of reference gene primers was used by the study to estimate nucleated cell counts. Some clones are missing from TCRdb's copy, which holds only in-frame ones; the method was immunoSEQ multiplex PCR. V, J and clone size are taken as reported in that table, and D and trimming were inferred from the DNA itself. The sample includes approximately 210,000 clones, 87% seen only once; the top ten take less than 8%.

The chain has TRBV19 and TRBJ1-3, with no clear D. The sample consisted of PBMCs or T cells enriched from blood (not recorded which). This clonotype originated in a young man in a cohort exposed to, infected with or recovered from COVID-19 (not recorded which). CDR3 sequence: CASSIFQVSSGNTIYF. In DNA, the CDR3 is TGTGCCAGTAGTATTTTCCAAGTGAGCTCTGGAAACACCATATATTTT.